This T cell receptor (beta chain) was sequenced in a study of blood T cells in healthy people across ages. Germline CDR1 is SGHTA and CDR2 is FQGNSA. Deletions cut 2 bases from V and 5 bases from J, with 13 bases between. CDR3 length: 15 amino acids. About this clonotype itself: Its antigen is as yet unknown.

The second PCR ran about 6 to 12 cycles with a sample-barcoded 5' primer and J-beta primers. TCRdb itself ran the 5' RACE reads through MiXCR, one entry per CDR3 protein. This table holds almost 1 million distinct CDR3 sequences, roughly 51% found once. Findings and caveats of the study: Significant beta diversity loss was already apparent by age approximately 38, declining roughly linearly. More naive CD4+ cells and higher diversity were found in long-lived than in aged donors.

Sequencing was carried out using blood. The source of this sequence is a woman aged 55-70 years in good health. J is TRBJ1-5 and V is TRBV7-2, with D hard to call. In DNA, the CDR3 is TGTGCCAGCAGCTTACTGTCCAAGCTCGATCAGCCCCAGCATTTT. Translated: CASSLLSKLDQPQHF.